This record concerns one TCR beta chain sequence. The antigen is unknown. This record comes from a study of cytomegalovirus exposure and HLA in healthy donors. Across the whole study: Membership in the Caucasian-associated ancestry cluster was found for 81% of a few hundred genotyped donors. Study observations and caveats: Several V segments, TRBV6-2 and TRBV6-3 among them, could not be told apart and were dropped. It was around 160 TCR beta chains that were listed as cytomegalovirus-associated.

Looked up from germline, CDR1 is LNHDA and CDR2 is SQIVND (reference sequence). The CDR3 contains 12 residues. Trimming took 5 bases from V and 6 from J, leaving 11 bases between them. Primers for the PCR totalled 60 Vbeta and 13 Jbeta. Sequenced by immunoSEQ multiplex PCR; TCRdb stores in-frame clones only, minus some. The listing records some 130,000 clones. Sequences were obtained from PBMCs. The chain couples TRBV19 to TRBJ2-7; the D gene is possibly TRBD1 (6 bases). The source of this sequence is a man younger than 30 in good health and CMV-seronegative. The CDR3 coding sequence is TGTGCCAGTAGTGTCGACAGGCGCGAGCAGTACTTC. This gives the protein CASSVDRREQYF.